Each of the 23 T cell receptor beta chains below was sequenced from the same sample in a study of shared clonotypes between healthy human individuals. Libraries were prepared by immunoSEQ multiplex PCR; TCRdb keeps only in-frame clonotypes and omits some of them. This table has hundreds of thousands of clones, approximately 79% appearing once. Sample: memory CD4+ T cells sorted from blood. As to subset: CD45RA-negative fraction. The receptors were sampled from a woman in her 30s in good health.

The V and J genes are TRBV5-8 and TRBJ1-5, with D possibly being TRBD1 (5 bases). The V end was cut by 2 bases, the J end by 12 bases, with 12 bases between. Germline lookup yields CDR1 SGHTS and CDR2 YDEGEE. The CDR3 runs 12 residues. The CDR3 sequence: CASSLQRGIQHF. The CDR3 DNA reads TGTGCCAGCAGCTTACAACGGGGCATCCAGCATTTT.

V and J are TRBV25-1 and TRBJ2-5; TRBD2 matches 11 bases. V dropped 6 bases and J dropped 5; count of bases not matched to a gene: 5. The CDR3 covers 14 residues. CDR1 MGHDK and CDR2 SYGVNS come from the germline V gene. CDR3 bases: TGTGCCAGCAGCGCTAGCGGGAGGTCGGAGACCCAGTACTTC. It encodes CASSASGRSETQYF.

The sample holds one count of this clone. The V gene is TRBV11-1, the J gene TRBJ2-1, with TRBD2 matching over 8 bases. The CDR3 sequence is 18 residues long. Unmatched junction bases numbered 16, after V lost 3 bases and J lost 6 bases. Per germline, CDR1 SGHAT and CDR2 FQDESV (reference sequence). CDR3 amino acids: CASSLVLAGQTDINEQFF. The CDR3, as DNA: TGTGCCAGCAGCTTGGTGTTAGCGGGACAAACGGATATCAATGAGCAGTTCTTC.

The chain joins TRBV6-4 to TRBJ1-1; D gene uncertain. Germline lookup yields CDR1 MRHNA and CDR2 SNTAGT. The V and J ends lost 4 bases and 11 bases respectively, with 14 bases between them. The CDR3 covers 12 residues. In nucleotides, the CDR3 is TGTGCCAGCAGTGGAGGATCAGGTTGGGCTTTCTTT. It is translated as CASSGGSGWAFF.

This clone showed up just a few times. CDR3 in amino acids: CASSSFVTNEKLFF. In DNA form, the CDR3 reads TGTGCCAGCAGTTCCTTTGTCACTAATGAAAAACTGTTTTTT. The V call is TRBV28, the J call TRBJ1-4; D gene uncertain. The length of the CDR3 is 14 residues. The V gene lost 4 bases and the J gene lost 2 bases, with 8 bases spanning the gap. Looked up from germline, CDR1 is MDHEN and CDR2 is SYDVKM.

For the CDR3, the DNA is TGTGCCAGCAGTGTTCTTCAGGGCACTGAAGCTTTCTTT. Translation gives CASSVLQGTEAFF. The chain carries TRBV6-1 and TRBJ1-1; weak D call: TRBD1 (5 bases). CDR3 length equals 13 residues. Trimming cost V 4 bases and J 4 bases, with 10 bases left between them. In germline, CDR1 is MNHNS, CDR2 SASEGT.

V and J are TRBV9 and TRBJ2-1, with 13 bases lining up with TRBD2. The CDR3 has 17 amino acids. The V and J ends lost 4 bases and 3 bases, in that order; junction bases with no gene match: 7. Per germline, CDR1 SGDLS and CDR2 YYNGEE. DNA of the CDR3: TGTGCCAGCAGCCCCAGGACTAGCGGGAGCATCTACAATGAGCAGTTCTTC. Amino acids: CASSPRTSGSIYNEQFF.

The V call is TRBV10-2, the J call TRBJ1-3, with D unclear. Germline CDR1 WSHSY, CDR2 SAAADI. CDR3 length equals 15 residues. Trimming pared 3 bases from V and 0 bases from J, leaving 9 bases between. Written as DNA, the CDR3 is TGCGCCAGCAGTGACACGGGAAGCTCTGGAAACACCATATATTTT. Translated: CASSDTGSSGNTIYF.

The chain employs TRBV15 and TRBJ1-4; maybe TRBD1 (5 bases). Between the trimmed V and J ends, which lost 2 bases and 4 bases, there was a span of 17 bases. The CDR3 totals 17 residues. Germline V gives CDR1 LNHNV, CDR2 YYDKDF (reference sequence). The CDR3: CATSRTSARVNNEKLFF. Written as DNA, the CDR3 is TGTGCCACCAGCAGAACCTCAGCCAGGGTTAATAATGAAAAACTGTTTTTT.

In this sample, this clone turned up a few times. The rearrangement uses TRBV19 and TRBJ2-3; 11 nucleotides match TRBD2. CDR3 size: 15 residues. V shed 3 bases, J shed 7 bases, and the junction held 6 bases outside the gene matches. Germline CDR1 is LNHDA and CDR2 is SQIVND (reference sequence). In nucleotides, the CDR3 is TGTGCCAGTAGTATTCGTACTAGCGGGAGAAATACGCAGTATTTT. Translation gives CASSIRTSGRNTQYF. Full variable domain (missing parts from reference TRBV19 and TRBJ2-3): DGGITQSPKYLFRKEGQNVTLSCEQNLNHDAMYWYRQDPGQGLRLIYYSQIVNDFQKGDIAEGYSVSREKKESFPLTVTSAQKNPTAFYLCASSIRTSGRNTQYFGPGTRLTVL.

The chain links TRBV9 to TRBJ2-3; 8 bases agree with TRBD2. Trimming at V came to 3 bases and at J to 3 bases, leaving 6 bases not matched to a gene. There are 15 residues in the CDR3. Germline values: CDR1 SGDLS, CDR2 YYNGEE. The CDR3 nucleotides are TGTGCCAGCAGCGGCAGCGGGAGCATAACAGATACGCAGTATTTT. It encodes CASSGSGSITDTQYF.

The chain is built from TRBV7-2 and TRBJ2-7; no definite D call. This CDR3 region has 14 residues. CDR1 is SGHTA, CDR2 FQGNSA, per germline. V dropped 1 base and J dropped 2 bases, with 9 bases sitting between them. CDR3 protein: CASSLGGSTYEQYF. Written as DNA, the CDR3 is TGTGCCAGCAGCTTAGGAGGAAGCACCTACGAGCAGTACTTC.

The table lists this clone with a few counts. The V call is TRBV4-1, the J call TRBJ2-5, with unresolved D. This CDR3 comprises 16 residues. Per germline, CDR1 MGHRA and CDR2 YSYEKL. Trimming took off 4 bases at V and 1 base at J, with 16 bases between the two ends. CDR3 sequence (DNA): TGCGCCAGCAGCCGCTCAGGCTCATCTCCCCAAGAGACCCAGTACTTC. Translated: CASSRSGSSPQETQYF.

This chain uses TRBV6-1 with TRBJ2-5, with TRBD2 as a possible D gene (5 bases). The CDR3 length is 12 residues. The germline V gene has CDR1 MNHNS and CDR2 SASEGT. Deletions cut 4 bases from V and 7 bases from J, with 10 bases between. The CDR3 sequence: CASSGFRGTQYF. In DNA, the CDR3 is TGTGCCAGCAGTGGATTCCGGGGGACCCAGTACTTC.

The sample holds a few counts of this clone. The chain couples TRBV6-6 to TRBJ1-1; the D gene is possibly TRBD1 (5 bases). The CDR3 is 14 residues long. Trimming stripped 9 bases from V and 5 bases from J, with 19 bases between. CDR1 and CDR2 (germline): MNHNY, SVGAGI (reference sequence). The CDR3 DNA is TGTGCCAGTAGGCGGGGGGAGGGGCGGACTGAAGCTTTCTTT. This gives the protein CASRRGEGRTEAFF.

The gene calls are TRBV11-2 and TRBJ2-5; 8 nucleotides line up with TRBD2. The CDR3 covers 15 residues. The V and J ends lost 0 bases and 5 bases, in that order; junction bases with no gene match: 5. Germline loops: CDR1 SGHAT, CDR2 FQNNGV. The CDR3 is CASSLDPRGGETQYF. CDR3 DNA: TGTGCCAGCAGCTTAGACCCCCGGGGGGGGGAGACCCAGTACTTC.

The chain has TRBV30 and TRBJ1-1; D remains unclear. CDR3 length: 12 amino acids. Germline V gene sequence: CDR1 GTSNPN, CDR2 SVGIG (reference sequence). V lost 2 bases to trimming and J lost 11 bases, with 15 bases between them. DNA of the CDR3: TGTGCCTGGAGTACGGACTTCCGGCAGGCTTTCTTT. This translates into CAWSTDFRQAFF.

The V call is TRBV5-8, the J call TRBJ1-5; perhaps TRBD1 as D (6 bases). V lost 4 bases, J lost 5 bases, and 10 bases lay in between. From germline, CDR1 is SGHTS and CDR2 YDEGEE. The CDR3 has 13 residues. CDR3 sequence (DNA): TGTGCCAGCAGCATACGGACAGATCAGCCCCAGCATTTT. Amino acids: CASSIRTDQPQHF.

J is TRBJ1-1 and V is TRBV19; the match to TRBD1 covers 9 bases. The junction had 13 bases not matched to a gene; V was cut back by 5 bases and J by 6 bases. This CDR3 comprises 16 residues. Germline loops: CDR1 LNHDA, CDR2 SQIVND (reference sequence). CDR3 nucleotide sequence: TGTGCCAGTAGTTTAGCCGGGACAGGGATTTTTGCTGAAGCTTTCTTT. It encodes CASSLAGTGIFAEAFF.

This clone was detected a few times. The chain joins TRBV7-9 to TRBJ2-3, with D perhaps TRBD1 (6 bases). The CDR3 totals 16 residues. Germline V CDR1 and CDR2: SEHNR, FQNEAQ (reference sequence). The ends were cut back, 5 bases at V and 1 base at J, with 16 bases in the middle. The DNA for the CDR3 is TGTGCCAGCAGCCATCCCCGGGCAGGGGGCACAGATACGCAGTATTTT. Protein sequence: CASSHPRAGGTDTQYF. Together with reference TRBV7-9 and TRBJ2-3, the CDR3 gives the full variable domain: DTGVSQNPRHKITKRGQNVTFRCDPISEHNRLYWYRQTLGQGPEFLTYFQNEAQLEKSRLLSDRFSAERPKGSFSTLEIQRTEQGDSAMYLCASSHPRAGGTDTQYFGPGTRLTVL.

This chain links TRBV7-8 with TRBJ2-7, with D uncertain. The CDR3 is 13 amino acids. The germline V gene has CDR1 SGHVS and CDR2 FQNEAQ. V lost 2 bases and J lost 1, with 6 bases in between. The CDR3 DNA follows: TGTGCCAGCAGCTTACCTAGATCCTACGAGCAGTACTTC. The encoded protein is CASSLPRSYEQYF.

The V call is TRBV27, the J call TRBJ2-2, with unresolved D. The CDR3 totals 14 residues. V gave up 6 bases and J gave up 7 bases, with 15 bases separating them. In germline, CDR1 is MNHEY, CDR2 SMNVEV (reference sequence). CDR3: CASSHLQEIGELFF. CDR3 nucleotide sequence: TGTGCCAGCAGCCACCTTCAGGAAATCGGGGAGCTGTTTTTT.

The rearrangement joins TRBV28 to TRBJ1-5; possibly TRBD1 for D (5 bases). This CDR3 has 16 residues. Germline assignment: CDR1 MDHEN and CDR2 SYDVKM. V gave up 5 bases and J gave up 7 bases, with 21 bases separating them. The CDR3 spells CASSRRSFGTPQPQHF. Written as DNA, the CDR3 is TGTGCCAGCAGTCGAAGGTCTTTCGGGACCCCGCAGCCCCAGCATTTT. Combining the CDR3 with reference TRBV28 and TRBJ1-5 gives the whole variable domain DVKVTQSSRYLVKRTGEKVFLECVQDMDHENMFWYRQDPGLGLRLIYFSYDVKMKEKGDIPEGYSVSREKKERFSLILESASTNQTSMYLCASSRRSFGTPQPQHFGDGTRLSIL.